This T cell receptor beta chain derives from a study of blood T cell repertoires in COVID-19. Original data processing: Nucleated cell counts were estimated from reference gene primer amplification. The table came from immunoSEQ multiplex PCR; TCRdb's copy has only in-frame clones and leaves some out. The DNA was the basis for D and trimming; V, J and clone size are from that table. Here the sample spans more than 100,000 clones, 80% to 85% being singletons. CDR1 is SGHRS and CDR2 is YFSETQ in the germline V gene. This CDR3 has 16 amino acids. V was clipped by 0 bases and J by 1 base; unmatched bases: 5.

The rearrangement joins TRBV5-1 to TRBJ1-1; 8 nucleotides line up with TRBD1. Sequenced: peripheral blood. This sequence originates from a man between 60 and 75 years old with acute or convalescent COVID-19. The CDR3 DNA sequence: TGCGCCAGCAGCTTGGCCTTCCAGGGGGCGAACACTGAAGCTTTCTTT. This gives the protein CASSLAFQGANTEAFF.